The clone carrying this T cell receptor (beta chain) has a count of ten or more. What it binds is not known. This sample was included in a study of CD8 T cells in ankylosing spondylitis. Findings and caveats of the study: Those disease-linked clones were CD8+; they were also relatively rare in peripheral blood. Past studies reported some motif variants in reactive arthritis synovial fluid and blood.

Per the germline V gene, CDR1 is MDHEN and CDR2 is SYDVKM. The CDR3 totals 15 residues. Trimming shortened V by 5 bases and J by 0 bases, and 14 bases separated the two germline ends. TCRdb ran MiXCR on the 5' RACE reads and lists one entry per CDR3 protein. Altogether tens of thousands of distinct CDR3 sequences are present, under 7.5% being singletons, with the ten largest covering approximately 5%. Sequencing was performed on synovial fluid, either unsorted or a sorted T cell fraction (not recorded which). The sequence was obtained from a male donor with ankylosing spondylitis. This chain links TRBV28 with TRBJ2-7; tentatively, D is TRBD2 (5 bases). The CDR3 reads CASSRGFDGSYEQYF. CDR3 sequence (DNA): TGTGCCAGCAGTCGCGGGTTTGACGGCTCCTACGAGCAGTACTTC.